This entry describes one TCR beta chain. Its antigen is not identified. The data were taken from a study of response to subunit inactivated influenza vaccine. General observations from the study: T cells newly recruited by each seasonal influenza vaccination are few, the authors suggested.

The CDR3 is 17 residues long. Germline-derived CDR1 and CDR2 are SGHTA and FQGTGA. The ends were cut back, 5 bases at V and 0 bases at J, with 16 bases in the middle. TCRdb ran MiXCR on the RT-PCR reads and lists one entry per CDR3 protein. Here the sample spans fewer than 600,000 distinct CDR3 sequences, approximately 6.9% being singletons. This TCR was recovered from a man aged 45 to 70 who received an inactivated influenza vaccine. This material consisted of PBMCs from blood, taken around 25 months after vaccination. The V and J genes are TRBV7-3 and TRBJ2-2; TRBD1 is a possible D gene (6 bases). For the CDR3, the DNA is TGTGCCAGCAGCCCGTTGTTGGACAGAGCGAACACCGGGGAGCTGTTTTTT. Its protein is CASSPLLDRANTGELFF.